The 5 T cell receptor beta chains presented below share a single source sample, sequenced in a study of CD8 T cells in ankylosing spondylitis. TCRdb redid the calling of the 5' RACE reads with MiXCR, one entry per CDR3 protein. The data show about 130,000 distinct CDR3 sequences, 7% seen once. The sequencing sample was made of blood, either unsorted or a sorted T cell fraction (not recorded which). The receptors were gathered from a male donor with ankylosing spondylitis or in good health (not recorded which).

This clonotype was recorded many times. The CDR3 bases are TGTGCCAGCAGTTCGGGACTAGCCTCCGGGGAGCTGTTTTTT. It encodes CASSSGLASGELFF. V usage is TRBV12-3 or TRBV12-4 and J usage is TRBJ2-2; TRBD2 matches at 9 bases. V dropped 4 bases and J dropped 6; count of bases not matched to a gene: 3. The CDR3 contains 14 residues.

This chain links TRBV7-2 with TRBJ1-5; unclear D gene. V dropped 3 bases and J dropped 7 bases, with 10 bases sitting between them. Germline V gives CDR1 SGHTA, CDR2 FQGNSA. The CDR3 spans 13 residues. This CDR3 reads CASSLQGWQPQHF. The CDR3 nucleotides are TGTGCCAGCAGCTTGCAAGGGTGGCAGCCCCAGCATTTT.

As for this clonotype: Just one base apart from a much larger clone, this may be a read error. The chain carries TRBV5-5 and TRBJ1-1; 8 nucleotides agree with TRBD1. Germline V gene lookup returns CDR1 SGHKS and CDR2 YYEKEE (reference sequence). The CDR3 is 15 residues long. The CDR3 loop reads CACSRDDRGNTEAFF. CDR3 bases: TGTGCCTGCAGCCGCGATGACAGGGGGAACACTGAAGCTTTCTTT.

This clonotype appeared a few times. A read error may explain this, as a much larger clone is one base away. The chain links TRBV3-1 to TRBJ2-1; 9 bases fit TRBD2. CDR3 size: 17 residues. The V gene's germline CDR1 is LGHDT and CDR2 YNNKEL (reference sequence). CDR3 coding DNA: TGTGCCACCAGCCAAGTAGGTAGCGGGAGACCCTACAATGAGCAGTTCTTC. Its translation is CATSQVGSGRPYNEQFF.

This clonotype was counted ten times or more. The rearrangement uses TRBV20-1 and TRBJ1-3; 7 positions match TRBD1. The J segment lost 4 bases and the V segment lost 3 bases, leaving 6 bases of the junction unmatched. This CDR3 contains 14 residues. Germline V lookup: CDR1 DFQATT, CDR2 SNEGSKA (reference sequence). CDR3 sequence: CSASHRGRGNTIYF. In DNA form, the CDR3 reads TGCAGTGCTAGTCATAGGGGGCGAGGAAACACCATATATTTT.